Sequencing of this T cell receptor (beta chain) was carried out in a study of T cell repertoires and HLA-DP antigens. Study at large: Versus self, one alloantigen differed at one groove amino acid, the other at about 10.

V was cut by 7 bases and J by 2 bases, with 22 bases left in between. The CDR3 spans 16 residues. The V gene's germline CDR1 is SGDLS and CDR2 YYNGEE. General study points: Against one allele, clones undetected before culture averaged approximately 36%; against the other, about 51%.

In the case of this clone: Its target is unknown.

The data were produced by immunoSEQ multiplex PCR, yet TCRdb's version contains in-frame clones alone and is incomplete. The sample has around 90,000 clones; around 86% are singletons. The rearrangement joins TRBV9 to TRBJ2-7; D may be TRBD2 (6 bases). This receptor was identified in a man in his forties or fifties in good health and CMV-seronegative. Sequences were obtained from CD4+ T cells from PBMCs. The CDR3 here is CASSMAEGGKTYEQYF. The CDR3 DNA is TGTGCCAGCTCGATGGCCGAAGGCGGGAAAACCTACGAGCAGTACTTC. The full variable domain, with the rest looked up from reference TRBV9 and TRBJ2-7, is DSGVTQTPKHLITATGQRVTLRCSPRSGDLSVYWYQQSLDQGLQFLIQYYNGEERAKGNILERFSAQQFPDLHSELNLSSLELGDSALYFCASSMAEGGKTYEQYFGPGTRLTVT.